This T cell receptor beta chain was captured in a study of T cells in Graves' hyperthyroidism and ophthalmopathy. Amplification of TCR beta CDR3 regions was performed using RNA transcripts as template. RT-PCR in the first round (using the HTBI primer set) targeted the TCR CDR3. TCRdb passed the multiplex PCR reads through MiXCR, listing each CDR3 protein once. The repertoire holds 250,000 to 350,000 distinct CDR3 sequences, with 15% to 20% as singletons. This clonotype was seen repeatedly, ten times or more. Trimming pared 0 bases from V and 4 bases from J, leaving 12 bases between. CDR1 is MNHEY and CDR2 is SVGAGI in the germline V gene. The CDR3 runs to 15 residues.

The chain carries TRBV6-5 and TRBJ1-2, with a possible D match to TRBD1 (5 bases). This receptor was taken from a woman aged 55 to 70 with Graves' ophthalmopathy. Sequencing was done on a sample of blood. The chain's CDR3 is CASSYSMDTIYGYTF. CDR3 DNA sequence: TGTGCCAGCAGTTACTCTATGGACACGATCTATGGCTACACCTTC.